These 8 T cell receptor beta chains originate from one sample sequenced in a study of T cells in Graves' hyperthyroidism and ophthalmopathy. The investigators amplified TCR beta CDR3 regions from RNA transcripts. A set of HTBI primers served as the primers for a first-round RT-PCR of the TCR CDR3. TCRdb re-analysed the multiplex PCR reads in MiXCR, keeping a single row per CDR3 protein. The sample yields under 550,000 distinct CDR3 sequences, roughly 21% seen once. Sequencing input: blood. These receptors were collected from a man in his forties or fifties with Graves' ophthalmopathy.

Many counts were recorded for this clonotype. The chain combines TRBV28 with TRBJ2-1; D gene unclear. Germline lookup yields CDR1 MDHEN and CDR2 SYDVKM. The V and J ends lost 5 bases and 4 bases respectively, with 15 bases between them. CDR3 length: 15 residues. The chain's CDR3 is CASSIRFIGYNEQFF. CDR3 nucleotide sequence: TGTGCCAGCAGTATTAGATTTATCGGGTACAATGAGCAGTTCTTC.

This clonotype was detected only a few times. In nucleotides, the CDR3 is TGCGCCAGCAGCCACCGCGCCTCCCCGGGACAAAATGTCTATGGCTACACCTTC. Encoded protein: CASSHRASPGQNVYGYTF. The V call is TRBV4-1, the J call TRBJ1-2, with D possibly matching TRBD1 (6 bases). The CDR3 sequence is 18 residues long. Germline V gene data show CDR1 as MGHRA and CDR2 as YSYEKL. The V and J ends lost 3 bases and 4 bases respectively, with 24 bases between them.

This clonotype was counted at least ten times. V is TRBV7-9 and J is TRBJ2-5, with unresolved D. Trimming left V 2 bases short and J 3 bases short, with 7 bases between. Germline loops: CDR1 SEHNR, CDR2 FQNEAQ (reference sequence). This CDR3 comprises 13 residues. The CDR3 DNA follows: TGTGCCAGCAGCTTAACTCGGGAAGAGACCCAGTACTTC. Its protein product is CASSLTREETQYF.

This clonotype occurred many times. The rearrangement joins TRBV30 to TRBJ1-1; the match to TRBD1 covers 7 bases. The V segment lost 0 bases and the J segment 5 bases; nucleotides outside the gene matches: 3. The CDR3 consists of 13 residues. In germline, CDR1 is GTSNPN, CDR2 SVGIG (reference sequence). The CDR3 region has the DNA TGTGCCTGGAGTGTACAGGGGAGGACTGAAGCTTTCTTT. Its translation: CAWSVQGRTEAFF.

The chain carries TRBV4-2 and TRBJ2-1; 11 nucleotides agree with TRBD2. The CDR3 runs to 17 residues. In germline, CDR1 is LGHNA, CDR2 YNFKEQ. V shed 5 bases and J 4 bases; nucleotides not matched to a gene: 10. CDR3 DNA: TGTGCCAGCAGCGGGGGTAGCGGGGGGGGGACATACAATGAGCAGTTCTTC. Translating it yields CASSGGSGGGTYNEQFF.

This clonotype was picked up many times. This rearrangement joins TRBV12-3 or TRBV12-4 to TRBJ2-7, with D hard to call. CDR3 length: 15 residues. V gave up 3 bases and J gave up 0 bases, with 12 bases separating them. The CDR3 coding sequence is TGTGCCAGCAGTTTTAGTTTTGGCGGCTCCTACGAGCAGTACTTC. Amino acids: CASSFSFGGSYEQYF.

The rearrangement links TRBV30 to TRBJ1-1; D not certain. Germline V gene sequence: CDR1 GTSNPN, CDR2 SVGIG (reference sequence). Trimming removed 2 bases at V and 2 bases at J, with 15 bases between. The CDR3 length is 15 residues. This CDR3 is CAWSRDGVINTEAFF. CDR3 in DNA: TGTGCCTGGAGTCGAGACGGAGTAATTAACACTGAAGCTTTCTTT.

This clonotype has at least ten counts. The chain carries TRBV18 and TRBJ2-3, with 9 bases identical to TRBD2. Per germline, CDR1 KGHSH and CDR2 LQKENI. Trimming took 1 base from V and 6 from J; bases not matched to a gene: 5. The length of the CDR3 is 15 residues. For the CDR3, the DNA is TGTGCCAGCTCACCACGACTAGCGGTGCGGGATACGCAGTATTTT. Encoded protein: CASSPRLAVRDTQYF.